The clone carrying this T cell receptor (beta chain) was found many times. Its antigen is undetermined. For the library, individual cDNA molecules each received unique molecular identifiers. Per the original methods: Between about 23,224 and 700,000 TCRs appeared in each sample, and the median stood at around 92,000. MiXCR, applied by TCRdb to the 5' RACE reads, yields one record per CDR3 protein. In this record, the V and J calls reflect TCRdb's handling and not the investigators' own analysis. The sample has some 150,000 distinct CDR3 sequences; about 4.3% are singletons. The source of the sample is a study of human T cells and chemical hapten exposure. Overall study context: Yields of TCR per sample differed, chiefly owing to small differences in pooled library volume.

Findings of the study overall: The number of TCRs above 1 in 1000 frequency did not change after DPC sensitization.

Whole blood, unfractionated, served as the material for total RNA extraction. The CDR3 spans 17 residues. With V trimmed by 5 bases and J by 2 bases, 9 bases remained unmatched. CDR1 is SGHTA and CDR2 is FQGNSA in the germline V gene. The clonotype was recovered from a female donor in good health. The J gene is TRBJ1-3, the V gene TRBV7-2; the match to TRBD1 covers 10 bases. The DNA of the CDR3 is TGTGCCAGCAGCCCCTGGACAGGGGGATTGACTGGAAACACCATATATTTT. This encodes CASSPWTGGLTGNTIYF.